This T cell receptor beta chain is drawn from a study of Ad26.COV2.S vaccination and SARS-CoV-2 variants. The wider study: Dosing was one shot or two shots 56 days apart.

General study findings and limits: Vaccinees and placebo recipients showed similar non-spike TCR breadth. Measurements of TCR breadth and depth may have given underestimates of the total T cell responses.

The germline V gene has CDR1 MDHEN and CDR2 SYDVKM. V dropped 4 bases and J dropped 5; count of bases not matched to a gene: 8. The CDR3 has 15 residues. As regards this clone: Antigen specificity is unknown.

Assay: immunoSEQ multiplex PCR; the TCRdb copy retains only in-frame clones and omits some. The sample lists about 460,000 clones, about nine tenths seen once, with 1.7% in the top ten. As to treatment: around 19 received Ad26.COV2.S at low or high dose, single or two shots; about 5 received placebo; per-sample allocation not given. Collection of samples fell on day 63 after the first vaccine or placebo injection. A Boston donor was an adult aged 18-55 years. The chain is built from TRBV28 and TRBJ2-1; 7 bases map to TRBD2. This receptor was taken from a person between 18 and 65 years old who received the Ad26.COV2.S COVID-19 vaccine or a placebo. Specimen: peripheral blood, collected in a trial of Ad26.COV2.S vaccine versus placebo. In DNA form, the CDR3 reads TGTGCCAGCAGTTCAATAACGGGAGGAGACAATGAGCAGTTCTTC. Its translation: CASSSITGGDNEQFF. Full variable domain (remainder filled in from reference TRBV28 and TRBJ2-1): DVKVTQSSRYLVKRTGEKVFLECVQDMDHENMFWYRQDPGLGLRLIYFSYDVKMKEKGDIPEGYSVSREKKERFSLILESASTNQTSMYLCASSSITGGDNEQFFGPGTRLTVL.